The 8 T cell receptor beta chains below come from one sample, sequenced in a study of blood T cell repertoires in COVID-19. Libraries were prepared by immunoSEQ multiplex PCR; TCRdb keeps only in-frame clonotypes and omits some of them. The sample has a few hundred thousand clones; approximately 88% are singletons. What was sequenced was peripheral blood. Receptor source: a woman aged 25 to 45 with COVID-19, enrolled during active disease.

The chain couples TRBV9 to TRBJ2-3; a weak D match, TRBD1 (6 bases). Germline loops: CDR1 SGDLS, CDR2 YYNGEE. V shed 3 bases and J shed 4 bases, with 15 bases lying between them. The CDR3 is made up of 15 amino acids. The CDR3 coding sequence is TGTGCCAGCAGCGCGCGTGGGGGCGTGGCAGATACGCAGTATTTT. It encodes CASSARGGVADTQYF.

This clone was recorded once. Here the CDR3 DNA reads TGTGCCAGCAGCCAATCGGCGGGTCTCGAGCAGTACTTC. Translated, it gives CASSQSAGLEQYF. The J gene is TRBJ2-7, the V gene TRBV3-1 (or the pseudogene TRBV3-2); a weak D match, TRBD2 (5 bases). This CDR3 contains 13 residues. Germline assignment: CDR1 LGHDT and CDR2 YNNKEL (reference sequence). Trimming cost V 2 bases and J 6 bases, with 11 bases left between them.

The chain uses TRBV4-3 and TRBJ1-4; D is undetermined. The germline V gene encodes CDR1 LGHNA and CDR2 YSLEER. This CDR3 is built from 18 residues. Trimming shortened V by 4 bases and J by 0 bases, and 18 bases separated the two germline ends. CDR3 coding DNA: TGCGCCAGCAGCCGATCCTCCGGGAAGACTGCAACTAATGAAAAACTGTTTTTT. This encodes CASSRSSGKTATNEKLFF.

The V call is TRBV7-9, the J call TRBJ2-4, with 8 bases aligning to TRBD2. V was clipped by 4 bases and J by 7 bases; unmatched bases: 15. CDR1 and CDR2 (germline): SEHNR, FQNEAQ (reference sequence). The CDR3 spans 17 residues. Here the CDR3 DNA reads TGTGCCAGCAGCTACCCACCGGGACTAGGAGATTTCAACATTCAGTACTTC. Amino acids: CASSYPPGLGDFNIQYF.

CDR3 protein: CAISENRGGNTEAFF. As DNA, the CDR3 is TGTGCCATCAGTGAGAACAGGGGCGGGAACACTGAAGCTTTCTTT. The chain has TRBV10-3 and TRBJ1-1; 7 nucleotides align to TRBD1. The CDR3 extends over 15 amino acids. V was clipped by 2 bases and J by 1 base; unmatched bases: 4. Germline V gene data show CDR1 as ENHRY and CDR2 as SYGVKD.

The chain is built from TRBV7-9 and TRBJ2-1; 9 bases are a match to TRBD2. Trimming removed 11 bases from V and 8 bases from J; junction bases left unmatched: 13. The CDR3 runs 14 residues. CDR1 and CDR2 (germline): SEHNR, FQNEAQ (reference sequence). CDR3 residues: CAAPWGLATHEQFF. The DNA of the CDR3 is TGTGCCGCGCCCTGGGGACTAGCAACCCATGAGCAGTTCTTC.

The CDR3 DNA is TGTGCCAGCAGCTTAGCCTGGACAGTGCGAGGGAATTCACCCCTCCACTTT. Its protein product is CASSLAWTVRGNSPLHF. The gene calls are TRBV11-2 and TRBJ1-6; the D gene is possibly TRBD1 (6 bases). CDR3 length: 17 residues. From germline, CDR1 is SGHAT and CDR2 FQNNGV. V lost 1 base, J lost 7 bases, and 17 bases lay in between.

The CDR3 DNA follows: TGTGCCAGCAGCTTAGGCCGCGGGGGGTGGCGAGGCACCGGGGAGCTGTTTTTT. This encodes CASSLGRGGWRGTGELFF. The chain carries TRBV13 and TRBJ2-2; 8 nucleotides align to TRBD2. The V gene end was trimmed by 0 bases and the J gene end by 4 bases; junction bases not matched to a gene: 10. This CDR3 spans 18 amino acids. The germline CDR1 and CDR2 sequences are PRHDT and FYEKMQ (reference sequence). The whole variable domain, filled in from reference TRBV13 and TRBJ2-2, reads AAGVIQSPRHLIKEKRETATLKCYPIPRHDTVYWYQQGPGQDPQFLISFYEKMQSDKGSIPDRFSAQQFSDYHSELNMSSLELGDSALYFCASSLGRGGWRGTGELFFGEGSRLTVL.